This is a list of T cell receptor beta chains from one sample in a study of cytomegalovirus exposure and HLA in healthy donors. Assay: immunoSEQ multiplex PCR; the TCRdb copy retains only in-frame clones and omits some. The sample has about 63,000 clones, more than 70% seen once. The source material was PBMCs. Receptor source: a woman in her forties in good health and CMV-seropositive. Both conserved end residues are part of each CDR3. The order of the fields is V gene, J gene, CDR3 protein.

>TRBV5-1|TRBJ1-3
CASRGGDTGNTIYF
>TRBV18|TRBJ1-2
CASSPGGGSGYTF
>TRBV11-3|TRBJ1-5
CASSLPPGQEYSNQPQHF
>TRBV6-5|TRBJ1-3
CASSTDYSGNTIYF
>TRBV5-1|TRBJ2-7
CASTPTGDSTEQYF
>TRBV9|TRBJ2-3
CASSVGPVGGDTQYF
>TRBV11-2|TRBJ2-7
CASLGGTSYEQYF
>TRBV4-1|TRBJ2-6
CASSQGVDRLLSGANVLTF
>TRBV2|TRBJ2-3
CASSDRGGDGTQYF
>TRBV30|TRBJ2-7
CAWSGTSVFYEQYF
>TRBV27|TRBJ1-5
CATQSRGRFPYSNQPQHF
>TRBV4-1|TRBJ2-4
CASSQESLAKNIQYF
>TRBV5-1|TRBJ1-4
CASSLRQGEKLFF
>TRBV10-1|TRBJ2-2
CASSEAGGELFF
>TRBV5-5|TRBJ1-3
CASSLEPGSGNTIYF
>TRBV11-3|TRBJ2-2
CASSFQGAGELFF
>TRBV7-9|TRBJ2-7
CASSSDSSYEQYF
>TRBV9|TRBJ1-2
CASSVSDSNYGYTF
>TRBV5-1|TRBJ1-4
CASSPQDRGSGEKLFF
>TRBV6-1|TRBJ2-1
CASSAGLVRLSYNEQFF
>TRBV9|TRBJ2-6
CASSVVSIVPGANVLTF
>TRBV9|TRBJ2-4
CASSVELAPENIQYF
>TRBV13|TRBJ2-1
CASSSPGSSYNEQFF
>TRBV7-8|TRBJ2-3
CASSLDRGQGDTQYF
>TRBV5-4|TRBJ1-3
CASSPGQGLSGNTIYF
>TRBV5-1|TRBJ2-3
CASSGEVPDTQYF
>TRBV19|TRBJ2-7
CASSIDRRTSGSHEQYF
>TRBV9|TRBJ2-7
CASSVVPGGSYEQYF
>TRBV27|TRBJ2-2
CASSSRTGRGLNTGELFF
>TRBV7-2|TRBJ2-7
CASSSGTRGFQYF
>TRBV13|TRBJ2-7
CASSLGRSGQGLYEQYF
>TRBV19|TRBJ1-1
CASSIAQGASPEAFF
>TRBV7-2|TRBJ2-7
CASSPQAGYYEQYF
>TRBV7-9|TRBJ2-1
CASSSLVTGAYNEQFF
>TRBV6-5|TRBJ2-7
CASRGPGQERYEQYF
>TRBV18|TRBJ1-1
CASSLQGNTEAFF
>TRBV15|TRBJ1-6
CATSRDRGDNSPLHF
>TRBV30|TRBJ1-2
CASNSMEDYGYTF
>TRBV30|TRBJ1-5
CAWSVGRGTDQPQHF
>TRBV27|TRBJ2-2
CASSLFAGGQGMGGELFF
>TRBV6-5|TRBJ2-3
CATATTRNTDTQYF
>TRBV5-1|TRBJ1-1
CASSATGVNTEAFF
>TRBV30|TRBJ1-5
CAWSSAVMQPQHF
>TRBV7-2|TRBJ1-2
CASSLARTTTGGVYTF
>TRBV19|TRBJ1-3
CASRTVSGNTIYF
>TRBV11-2|TRBJ2-7
CASSPRRQGLSYEQYF
>TRBV5-1|TRBJ1-2
CASSPGGVGDGYTF
>TRBV15|TRBJ2-3
CATSRVHGGTQYF
>TRBV6-5|TRBJ1-6
CASRSAFNSPLHF